The source of this T cell receptor (beta chain) is a study of OX40 agonist ivuxolimab in advanced cancers. Study as a whole: At 65% to 85% male, the cohort had a mean age of 60 years, ranging from about 20 to 80. Study-wide points: CD4+ and CD8+ blood T cells expanded clonally by week 6 at 0.1 to 3.0 mg/kg. More expanded clones were seen, on average, in CD8+ T cells than in CD4+. The investigators did not determine what antigen specificity the expanded peripheral T cells had.

Clones were sequenced by immunoSEQ multiplex PCR, and TCRdb holds only the in-frame ones, with some missing. Among 30,000 to 45,000 clones, about 80% were seen once, and the ten largest hold 21%. For this clone: Its antigen is unidentified.

The material sequenced was CD4+ or CD8+ T cells sorted from blood, taken in a trial of the OX40 agonist ivuxolimab. This clonotype was sampled from an adult with an advanced solid tumor such as melanoma, head and neck, liver or kidney cancer.

The CDR3 DNA reads as TGTGCCAGCAGTTACTCCAGGTGGATCCAAGAGACCCAGTACTTC. Protein sequence: CASSYSRWIQETQYF. V is TRBV6-5 and J is TRBJ2-5; D gene ambiguous. The CDR3 covers 15 residues. Germline V lookup: CDR1 MNHEY, CDR2 SVGAGI. The V and J ends lost 0 bases and 1 base respectively, with 9 bases between them.